The 30 T cell receptor beta chains below all came from one sample that was sequenced in a study of cytomegalovirus exposure and HLA in healthy donors. With 60 Vbeta and 13 Jbeta primers, the PCR was carried out. The method was immunoSEQ multiplex PCR; TCRdb's version includes in-frame clones alone and lacks a portion of them. The table shows roughly 130,000 clones, with about three quarters occurring only once. Sequencing input: PBMCs. The receptors originated from a male donor in good health and CMV-seropositive.

The V gene is TRBV5-1, the J gene TRBJ1-4, with a weak D call TRBD1 (5 bases). This CDR3 is built from 13 residues. Between the trimmed V and J ends, which lost 2 bases and 4 bases, there was a span of 6 bases. Germline V gene lookup returns CDR1 SGHRS and CDR2 YFSETQ. CDR3 DNA: TGCGCCAGCAGCTTTGACAGTAATGAAAAACTGTTTTTT. Protein product: CASSFDSNEKLFF. The full variable domain, rest sourced from reference TRBV5-1 and TRBJ1-4, is KAGVTQTPRYLIKTRGQQVTLSCSPISGHRSVSWYQQTPGQGLQFLFEYFSETQRNKGNFPGRFSGRQFSNSRSEMNVSTLELGDSALYLCASSFDSNEKLFFGSGTQLSVL.

The chain recombines TRBV29-1 with TRBJ2-1, with D tentatively TRBD1 (5 bases). The CDR3 is made up of 13 amino acids. The germline gives CDR1 SQVTM, CDR2 ANQGSEA. The V and J ends lost 2 bases and 6 bases respectively, with 11 bases between them. The CDR3 loop reads CSVESQRGNEQFF. In DNA, the CDR3 is TGCAGCGTTGAATCTCAAAGGGGCAATGAGCAGTTCTTC.

The chain joins TRBV10-3 to TRBJ1-2, with D unresolved. The CDR3 has 15 residues. The germline V gene encodes CDR1 ENHRY and CDR2 SYGVKD. V shed 4 bases and J shed 6 bases, with 18 bases lying between them. CDR3: CAISVQKRDTDGYTF. Here the CDR3 DNA reads TGTGCCATCAGTGTCCAAAAAAGAGATACAGATGGCTACACCTTC.

The chain couples TRBV7-9 to TRBJ2-2; the match to TRBD2 covers 10 bases. Germline values: CDR1 SEHNR, CDR2 FQNEAQ (reference sequence). The CDR3 consists of 16 residues. Trimming at V came to 5 bases and at J to 2 bases, leaving 5 bases not matched to a gene. CDR3 protein: CASSGGLAENTGELFF. The DNA of the CDR3 is TGTGCCAGCAGCGGAGGACTAGCGGAAAACACCGGGGAGCTGTTTTTT.

This chain joins TRBV4-3 and TRBJ1-1; no definite D call. Deletions cut 0 bases from V and 4 bases from J, with 21 bases between. Germline V gene sequence: CDR1 LGHNA, CDR2 YSLEER. The CDR3 sequence is 18 residues long. CDR3: CASSQDRGFVPRGTEAFF. CDR3 coding DNA: TGCGCCAGCAGCCAAGATCGGGGTTTTGTCCCCCGTGGCACTGAAGCTTTCTTT.

V and J are TRBV27 and TRBJ2-7; TRBD2 agrees at 10 bases. CDR1 is MNHEY, CDR2 SMNVEV, per germline (reference sequence). With 6 bases clipped from V and 1 base from J, the junction kept 27 bases outside the gene matches. The CDR3 totals 22 residues. The CDR3 is CASRRTGDSLRLAGEMSYEQYF. CDR3 coding DNA: TGTGCCAGCAGGAGGACGGGGGACTCCTTAAGGCTAGCGGGAGAAATGTCCTACGAGCAGTACTTC.

CDR3: CASSLAGTGRSNEQFF. The DNA of the CDR3 is TGTGCCAGCAGCTTAGCCGGGACAGGGCGGAGTAATGAGCAGTTCTTC. The chain is built from TRBV7-9 and TRBJ2-1; 9 positions agree with TRBD1. The CDR3 is 16 residues long. V lost 0 bases and J lost 7; bases outside the gene matches: 7. CDR1 SEHNR and CDR2 FQNEAQ come from the germline V gene (reference sequence).

The J gene is TRBJ2-7, the V gene TRBV6-1, with 8 bases that match TRBD2. Judging by the DNA end, TRBJ2-1 fits better; the J call may be wrong. Germline-derived CDR1 and CDR2 are MNHNS and SASEGT. CDR3 length equals 12 residues. The CDR3 DNA sequence: TGTGCCAGCACCGGGACTAGCAATGAGCAGTTCTTC. This translates into CASTGTSNEQFF.

This CDR3 reads CSVVPGQGAYEQFF. CDR3 nucleotide sequence: TGCAGCGTTGTTCCGGGACAGGGGGCCTATGAGCAGTTCTTC. J is TRBJ2-1 and V is TRBV29-1, with TRBD1 identical over 12 bases. Germline values: CDR1 SQVTM, CDR2 ANQGSEA. Trimming cost V 4 bases and J 8 bases; bases outside gene matches: 6. This CDR3 region has 14 residues.

The rearrangement uses TRBV2 and TRBJ1-2; 9 nucleotides match TRBD1. V was pared by 1 base and J by 8 bases, with 17 bases of the junction left unmatched. This CDR3 spans 18 amino acids. The germline CDR1 and CDR2 sequences are SNHLY and FYNNEI. The CDR3 nucleotides read TGTGCCAGCAGTGAAGTCGGGAGGGGGAACAGGGGGCGGAAAGGCTACACCTTC. Protein: CASSEVGRGNRGRKGYTF.

This chain joins TRBV7-9 and TRBJ1-4, with 10 nucleotides matching TRBD1. Trimming removed 4 bases from V and 5 bases from J; junction bases left unmatched: 10. The germline V gene encodes CDR1 SEHNR and CDR2 FQNEAQ (reference sequence). This CDR3 is 17 amino acids long. CDR3 amino acids: CASSSPRGGQGNEKLFF. CDR3 nucleotides: TGTGCCAGCAGCTCCCCCCGGGGGGGACAGGGGAATGAAAAACTGTTTTTT.

The chain recombines TRBV4-2 with TRBJ2-1; D call uncertain. Looked up from germline, CDR1 is LGHNA and CDR2 is YNFKEQ. The length of the CDR3 is 16 residues. The V gene lost 0 bases and the J gene lost 0 bases, with 9 bases spanning the gap. The CDR3 sequence is CASSQESESSYNEQFF. The CDR3 DNA reads TGTGCCAGCAGCCAAGAAAGTGAGAGCTCCTACAATGAGCAGTTCTTC.

This chain uses TRBV7-9 with TRBJ2-7; D possibly corresponds to TRBD1 (5 bases). This CDR3 contains 15 residues. V lost 6 bases and J lost 2, with 17 bases in between. Germline loops: CDR1 SEHNR, CDR2 FQNEAQ (reference sequence). For the CDR3, the DNA is TGTGCCAGCAGGGAAGAGGCAGGGCCAACCTACGAGCAGTACTTC. It codes for CASREEAGPTYEQYF.

This chain connects TRBV5-1 to TRBJ2-7; D perhaps matches TRBD1 (5 bases). Germline V CDR1 and CDR2: SGHRS, YFSETQ. The CDR3 loop spans 14 amino acids. Trimming pared 0 bases from V and 4 bases from J, leaving 11 bases between. In nucleotides, the CDR3 is TGCGCCAGCAGCTTGGGACAGACCAGATACGAGCAGTACTTC. As protein: CASSLGQTRYEQYF.

V usage is TRBV7-9 and J usage is TRBJ2-5; 7 positions match TRBD2. This CDR3 comprises 15 residues. Germline CDR1 SEHNR, CDR2 FQNEAQ (reference sequence). The ends lost 5 bases at V and 2 bases at J; junction bases unmatched: 8. This CDR3 reads CASSQILGGQETQYF. In nucleotides, the CDR3 is TGTGCCAGCAGCCAGATATTGGGGGGGCAAGAGACCCAGTACTTC. Drawing the rest from reference TRBV7-9 and TRBJ2-5, the complete variable domain is DTGVSQNPRHKITKRGQNVTFRCDPISEHNRLYWYRQTLGQGPEFLTYFQNEAQLEKSRLLSDRFSAERPKGSFSTLEIQRTEQGDSAMYLCASSQILGGQETQYFGPGTRLLVL.

The chain links TRBV4-2 to TRBJ2-7, with 11 bases identical to TRBD2. Trimming took 4 bases from V and 7 from J; bases not matched to a gene: 15. Germline V gene lookup returns CDR1 LGHNA and CDR2 YNFKEQ. The CDR3 is 17 residues long. The chain's CDR3 is CASSRSNGLAGGVEQYF. In nucleotides, the CDR3 is TGTGCCAGCAGCCGATCGAACGGGCTAGCGGGGGGAGTTGAGCAGTACTTC.

The chain joins TRBV12-5 to TRBJ2-3, with D perhaps matching TRBD2 (7 bases). CDR1 and CDR2 (germline): LGHNT, FRNRAP. V lost 0 bases to trimming and J lost 5 bases, with 18 bases between them. CDR3 size: 17 residues. The CDR3 DNA reads as TGTGCTAGTGGTTTGGTACTAGGGGGGGGAGCCCAAGATACGCAGTATTTT. This translates into CASGLVLGGGAQDTQYF.

This clone occurred a few times. The rearrangement uses TRBV6-1 and TRBJ2-1, with TRBD2 identical over 10 bases. Germline lookup yields CDR1 MNHNS and CDR2 SASEGT. Trimming at V came to 5 bases and at J to 6 bases, leaving 4 bases not matched to a gene. This CDR3 is 14 amino acids long. CDR3: CASSNSGGFNEQFF. The DNA of the CDR3 is TGTGCCAGCAGTAATAGCGGGGGGTTCAATGAGCAGTTCTTC.

V gene TRBV5-1 combines with J gene TRBJ1-3, with D uncertain. The CDR3 loop spans 16 amino acids. CDR1 is SGHRS, CDR2 YFSETQ, per germline. Trimming took 2 bases from V and 0 from J, leaving 12 bases between them. CDR3 amino acids: CASSFSSGSSGNTIYF. The DNA of the CDR3 is TGCGCCAGCAGCTTTTCTAGCGGGAGCTCTGGAAACACCATATATTTT.

The chain combines TRBV27 with TRBJ2-2, with 11 bases lining up with TRBD2. CDR3 size: 20 residues. The trim removed 4 bases at V and 0 bases at J, leaving 13 bases unmatched. Germline CDR1 and CDR2: MNHEY and SMNVEV (reference sequence). The CDR3 DNA reads as TGTGCCAGCAGTTCCGAACCCGCTAGCGGGGGGCTCGCGAACACCGGGGAGCTGTTTTTT. It translates to CASSSEPASGGLANTGELFF.

This CDR3 is CASSLGPASNLETQYF. CDR3 nucleotide sequence: TGTGCCAGCAGCTTAGGACCCGCTAGCAACCTAGAGACCCAGTACTTC. The rearrangement joins TRBV7-2 to TRBJ2-5; D may be TRBD2 (5 bases). The CDR3 loop spans 16 amino acids. V gave up 1 base and J gave up 4 bases, with 16 bases separating them. Looked up from germline, CDR1 is SGHTA and CDR2 is FQGNSA.

The chain carries TRBV5-1 and TRBJ1-1; possibly TRBD1 for D (6 bases). V lost 0 bases and J 4 bases, leaving 13 bases between the germline ends. CDR1 and CDR2 from the germline V gene are SGHRS and YFSETQ. The CDR3 has 15 residues. For the CDR3, the DNA is TGCGCCAGCAGCTTGGCCGCGGGGGCCGGCACTGAAGCTTTCTTT. This sequence encodes CASSLAAGAGTEAFF. Full variable domain (missing parts from reference TRBV5-1 and TRBJ1-1): KAGVTQTPRYLIKTRGQQVTLSCSPISGHRSVSWYQQTPGQGLQFLFEYFSETQRNKGNFPGRFSGRQFSNSRSEMNVSTLELGDSALYLCASSLAAGAGTEAFFGQGTRLTVV.

This chain connects TRBV7-9 to TRBJ1-1; TRBD1 aligns across 7 bases. The germline CDR1 and CDR2 sequences are SEHNR and FQNEAQ (reference sequence). The V segment lost 5 bases and the J segment 4 bases; nucleotides outside the gene matches: 7. The CDR3 covers 14 residues. The CDR3 protein is CASSDRKGATEAFF. The DNA for the CDR3 is TGTGCCAGCAGCGACCGTAAGGGGGCCACTGAAGCTTTCTTT.

This chain connects TRBV11-2 to TRBJ2-3; D might be TRBD2 (5 bases). Germline V gene data show CDR1 as SGHAT and CDR2 as FQNNGV. V was cut by 5 bases and J by 0 bases, with 12 bases left in between. This CDR3 is 15 amino acids long. The CDR3 reads CASSPTERSTDTQYF. CDR3 nucleotides: TGTGCCAGCAGCCCGACGGAGCGGAGCACAGATACGCAGTATTTT.

The chain combines TRBV29-1 with TRBJ2-4, with D maybe TRBD1 (6 bases). The V end was cut by 4 bases, the J end by 6 bases, with 10 bases between. The length of the CDR3 is 12 residues. Germline CDR1 SQVTM, CDR2 ANQGSEA. CDR3 bases: TGCAGCGTTGGACCAGGGGCAAACATTCAGTACTTC. Residues: CSVGPGANIQYF.

The V call is TRBV28, the J call TRBJ2-7, with D possibly matching TRBD1 (5 bases). CDR1 and CDR2 (germline): MDHEN, SYDVKM. This CDR3 region has 16 residues. The V and J ends lost 5 bases and 2 bases respectively, with 19 bases between them. This chain's CDR3 is CASSDSNRPMPYEQYF. The CDR3 DNA sequence: TGTGCCAGCAGTGACAGTAACAGGCCGATGCCCTACGAGCAGTACTTC.

This clone was seen a few times. The CDR3 sequence is CASRVPGLAGAGEQYF. The CDR3 region has the DNA TGTGCCAGCAGGGTGCCGGGACTAGCGGGAGCAGGGGAGCAGTACTTC. J is TRBJ2-7 and V is TRBV28, with 14 bases identical to TRBD2. V trimming: 6 bases; J trimming: 7 bases; junction bases outside the gene matches: 11. This CDR3 is built from 16 residues. CDR1 and CDR2 from the germline V gene are MDHEN and SYDVKM.

The chain has TRBV29-1 and TRBJ2-7, with 8 positions matching TRBD1. There are 16 residues in the CDR3. With V trimmed by 0 bases and J by 2 bases, 9 bases remained unmatched. Germline CDR1 SQVTM, CDR2 ANQGSEA. The CDR3 spells CSVEEGWGQAAYEQYF. Here the CDR3 DNA reads TGCAGCGTTGAAGAGGGCTGGGGACAGGCAGCCTACGAGCAGTACTTC.

The V and J genes are TRBV5-4 and TRBJ2-5; 7 bases are a match to TRBD1. Germline V gene lookup returns CDR1 SGHNT and CDR2 YYREEE (reference sequence). V trimming: 4 bases; J trimming: 7 bases; junction bases outside the gene matches: 13. This CDR3 is 15 amino acids long. CDR3 coding DNA: TGTGCCAGCAGCCCGGGGACAGACCCCCGGGTGACCCAGTACTTC. Translating gives CASSPGTDPRVTQYF. The full variable domain, completed using reference TRBV5-4 and TRBJ2-5, is ETGVTQSPTHLIKTRGQQVTLRCSSQSGHNTVSWYQQALGQGPQFIFQYYREEENGRGNFPPRFSGLQFPNYSSELNVNALELDDSALYLCASSPGTDPRVTQYFGPGTRLLVL.

This chain connects TRBV5-1 to TRBJ2-7; TRBD1 aligns across 7 bases. The CDR3 totals 14 residues. Looked up from germline, CDR1 is SGHRS and CDR2 is YFSETQ. V shed 0 bases, J shed 6 bases, and the junction held 6 bases outside the gene matches. As DNA, the CDR3 is TGCGCCAGCAGCTTGGACAGGGGTTTATTCGAGCAGTACTTC. It yields the protein CASSLDRGLFEQYF.